This TCR beta chain was retrieved from a study of early T cells in non-severe SARS-CoV-2 infection. Across the whole study: Investigators sequenced bulk RNA drawn from unsorted whole blood, and chains remained unpaired.

In this sample, this clonotype turned up many times. Its antigen is undetermined. Findings and caveats of the study: Private and CD4 specificities were missed by VDJdb matching, skewed to anti-spike CD8.

Unique molecular identifiers were attached to individual cDNA molecules. A single record per CDR3 protein comes from TCRdb applying MiXCR to the 5' RACE reads. The profile shows fewer than 130,000 distinct CDR3 sequences, 10% to 15% of them singletons. The length of the CDR3 is 16 residues. CDR1 is SNHLY, CDR2 FYNNEI, per germline. The V gene end was trimmed by 6 bases and the J gene end by 5 bases; junction bases not matched to a gene: 10. This chain uses TRBV2 with TRBJ2-2; 9 positions agree with TRBD1. Specimen: whole blood, collected at baseline. This TCR was recovered from an adult who was a healthcare worker with PCR-confirmed SARS-CoV-2 infection or an uninfected control (not recorded which). CDR3 loop: CASRRTGAPSTGELFF. The CDR3 DNA reads TGTGCCAGCAGGAGGACAGGGGCCCCTTCGACCGGGGAGCTGTTTTTT. The entire variable domain, with the rest obtained from reference TRBV2 and TRBJ2-2, is as follows: EPEVTQTPSHQVTQMGQEVILRCVPISNHLYFYWYRQILGQKVEFLVSFYNNEISEKSEIFDDQFSVERPDGSNFTLKIRSTKLEDSAMYFCASRRTGAPSTGELFFGEGSRLTVL.